The clone carrying this TCR beta chain is a singleton in its sample. Its antigen remains unknown. Sequenced material consisted of expressed TCRB transcripts (all of the isolated RNA was reverse transcribed). Sequencing was performed with immunoSEQ multiplex PCR; in TCRdb, only in-frame clones are kept and a portion is missing. The data show 200,000 to 300,000 clones, about 14% seen once. The data were taken from a study of beta chain features in type 1 diabetes. Study results and limitations: TCRB CDR3s from Type 1 diabetes patients were moderately but significantly shorter in all four CD4+ subsets. The study found that naive, central memory and Treg TCRB repertoires appeared more similar in patients than in healthy donors.

The TCR was taken from a man aged 30 to 39 with type 1 diabetes. Sequenced input: naive CD4+ T cells from blood.

The CDR3 sequence: CSAGLARGLGGTQYF. CDR3 DNA sequence: TGCAGCGCCGGCTTAGCCAGGGGGCTCGGAGGGACCCAGTACTTC. This chain joins TRBV29-1 and TRBJ2-5, with 8 bases lining up with TRBD1. The germline gives CDR1 SQVTM, CDR2 ANQGSEA. The V and J ends lost 7 bases and 7 bases, in that order; junction bases with no gene match: 17. There are 15 residues in the CDR3.